The source of this TCR beta chain is a study of blood T cells in healthy people across ages. This clonotype was counted between two and nine times. From germline, CDR1 is SNHLY and CDR2 FYNNEI. The ends were cut back, 3 bases at V and 3 bases at J, with 17 bases in the middle. The CDR3 sequence is 16 residues long. A second PCR of about 7 to 12 cycles used a sample-barcoded 5' primer and a J-beta primer mix. One entry per CDR3 protein results from TCRdb running MiXCR on the 5' RACE reads. The data show over a million distinct CDR3 sequences, with 20% to 25% seen just once and around 0.75% held by the top ten. This sample was also put to use in a study of T cells of mothers and their children.

The J gene is TRBJ1-2, the V gene TRBV2; D might be TRBD1 (5 bases). Material: blood. The origin of this receptor is a girl aged 2 to 9 in good health. This CDR3 is CASSDKIYGAHYGYTF. In nucleotides, the CDR3 is TGTGCCAGCAGTGATAAGATTTACGGGGCCCACTATGGCTACACCTTC.